Shown below are 6 T cell receptor beta chains from a single sample sequenced in a study of cytomegalovirus exposure and HLA in healthy donors. 13 Jbeta primers and 60 Vbeta primers were used for the PCR. Sequenced by immunoSEQ multiplex PCR; TCRdb stores in-frame clones only, minus some. The profile covers about 65,000 clones, with around four fifths appearing a single time and around 2.9% taken by the ten largest. Specimen: PBMCs. The origin of the receptors is a girl between 10 and 17 years old in good health and CMV-seropositive.

CDR3 coding DNA: TGTGCCAGCACCCGCGGGACAGGGGGCGCAGGGGAGCAGTACTTC. Residues: CASTRGTGGAGEQYF. This chain joins TRBV13 and TRBJ2-7; 12 positions match TRBD1. V lost 7 bases to trimming and J lost 7 bases; unmatched junction nucleotides: 11. Germline V gene sequence: CDR1 PRHDT, CDR2 FYEKMQ (reference sequence). This CDR3 is built from 15 residues.

The CDR3 is CASRRGMNTEAFF. CDR3 DNA sequence: TGTGCCAGCAGGAGGGGGATGAACACTGAAGCTTTCTTT. V is TRBV6-1 and J is TRBJ1-1, with TRBD1 as a possible D gene (6 bases). CDR3 length: 13 residues. The germline V and J ends were trimmed by 6 bases and 0 bases, with 8 bases remaining between them. Germline lookup yields CDR1 MNHNS and CDR2 SASEGT.

The chain recombines TRBV5-1 with TRBJ2-5, with D tentatively TRBD1 (5 bases). Germline assignment: CDR1 SGHRS and CDR2 YFSETQ. The V gene lost 0 bases and the J gene lost 5 bases, with 11 bases spanning the gap. The CDR3 runs 14 residues. This CDR3 is CASSLVTGRETQYF. The CDR3 bases are TGCGCCAGCAGCTTGGTTACAGGTCGGGAGACCCAGTACTTC.

This rearrangement joins TRBV11-3 to TRBJ2-3; TRBD2 might be the D (5 bases). The V end was cut by 4 bases, the J end by 2 bases, with 16 bases between. There are 16 residues in the CDR3. Germline CDR1 SGHNT, CDR2 YENEEA. The CDR3 loop reads CASSSPRRGPTDTQYF. CDR3 nucleotide sequence: TGTGCCAGCAGCTCCCCGCGACGAGGGCCCACAGATACGCAGTATTTT.

The chain uses TRBV7-9 and TRBJ1-2; TRBD1 matches 9 bases. V gave up 3 bases and J gave up 1 base; unmatched junction bases: 15. The CDR3 has 19 amino acids. Germline V CDR1 and CDR2: SEHNR, FQNEAQ (reference sequence). For the CDR3, the DNA is TGTGCCAGCAGCTTCACCAAGCAGGGACAGGGAAGGGGTAACTATGGCTACACCTTC. Its translation: CASSFTKQGQGRGNYGYTF.

The J gene is TRBJ1-2, the V gene TRBV6-1; tentative D call: TRBD1 (6 bases). Germline CDR1 is MNHNS and CDR2 is SASEGT. The V end lost 4 bases, the J end lost 8 bases, and 11 bases lay between the germline ends. The CDR3 extends over 12 amino acids. Here the CDR3 reads CASSAQGWGYTF. The CDR3 nucleotides are TGTGCCAGCAGTGCACAGGGTTGGGGCTACACCTTC.